Judged by abundance, the clone carrying this T cell receptor beta chain is large. Its antigen remains unidentified. This sample stems from a study of tumor-infiltrating lymphocytes in localized non-small cell lung cancer. Study-wide context: Patients included smokers and never-smokers with various histologies, some sampled after neoadjuvant chemotherapy.

The V gene's germline CDR1 is SGHTA and CDR2 FQGNSA. CDR3 length equals 12 residues. The germline V and J ends were trimmed by 1 base and 8 bases, with 6 bases remaining between them. Study-wide points: Tumors had more T cell infiltration than uninvolved lung, per TCRbeta sequencing and CD3 counts. No link was found between tumor T-cell fraction and recurrence-free survival. Not all patients were TCR sequenced, owing to tissue quantity.

Measured with immunoSEQ multiplex PCR; TCRdb has only the in-frame clones, and not every one. The sample holds 20,000 to 25,000 clones; under 75% are singletons and the top ten take under 6.5%. The V and J genes are TRBV7-2 and TRBJ2-1; D unclear. The source material was lung tumor tissue. The TCR was taken from a human donor with non-small cell lung cancer. The CDR3 coding sequence is TGTGCCAGCAGCTTAGGCGCGGATGAGCAGTTCTTC. It translates to CASSLGADEQFF.